This entry lists 13 T cell receptor beta chains sequenced from one sample in a study of CD8+ T cells in alopecia areata. The sequencing template was cDNA reverse transcribed from extracted RNA. Profiled with immunoSEQ multiplex PCR; TCRdb holds only in-frame clones, not every one. The sample has 98,000 or so clones, roughly 59% seen once. The source material was CD8+ T cells sorted from blood. The receptors here all came from a human donor in good health.

This clone was found a few times. The chain recombines TRBV4-1 with TRBJ2-7; tentatively, D is TRBD2 (7 bases). The CDR3 is 15 amino acids. Trimming pared 4 bases from V and 2 bases from J, leaving 15 bases between. The V gene's germline CDR1 is MGHRA and CDR2 YSYEKL. The CDR3 sequence: CASSLTGRGAYEQYF. CDR3 DNA: TGCGCCAGCAGCCTCACAGGGAGGGGGGCCTACGAGCAGTACTTC.

This chain joins TRBV5-6 and TRBJ1-3; D call uncertain. Trimming took off 2 bases at V and 4 bases at J, with 4 bases between the two ends. The CDR3 totals 12 residues. CDR1 SGHDT and CDR2 YYEEEE come from the germline V gene. CDR3 amino acids: CASSLEGNTIYF. The DNA for the CDR3 is TGTGCCAGCAGCTTAGAAGGAAACACCATATATTTT. Full variable domain (remainder filled in from reference TRBV5-6 and TRBJ1-3): DAGVTQSPTHLIKTRGQQVTLRCSPKSGHDTVSWYQQALGQGPQFIFQYYEEEERQRGNFPDRFSGHQFPNYSSELNVNALLLGDSALYLCASSLEGNTIYFGEGSWLTVV.

This clone is a singleton in its sample. The rearrangement joins TRBV25-1 to TRBJ2-5; possibly TRBD1 or TRBD2 for D (6 bases each). Trimming took off 2 bases at V and 0 bases at J, with 10 bases between the two ends. Per the germline V gene, CDR1 is MGHDK and CDR2 is SYGVNS. This CDR3 is 15 amino acids long. The CDR3 spells CASSEKGGYQETQYF. Written as DNA, the CDR3 is TGTGCCAGCAGTGAAAAGGGGGGATACCAAGAGACCCAGTACTTC.

This sequence joins TRBV13 and TRBJ1-2; no clear D. Germline V gene sequence: CDR1 PRHDT, CDR2 FYEKMQ (reference sequence). The CDR3 totals 15 residues. V lost 1 base and J lost 1, with 10 bases in between. The CDR3 DNA sequence: TGTGCCAGCAGCTTAGACGGACGGAATAACTATGGCTACACCTTC. It yields the protein CASSLDGRNNYGYTF.

V usage is TRBV4-1 and J usage is TRBJ2-7; tentatively, D is TRBD2 (6 bases). V was cut by 0 bases and J by 1 base, with 13 bases left in between. CDR1 MGHRA and CDR2 YSYEKL come from the germline V gene. CDR3 length: 16 amino acids. CDR3 in DNA: TGCGCCAGCAGCCAAGAGGAGGGACCGATGTCCTACGAGCAGTACTTC. Protein product: CASSQEEGPMSYEQYF.

CDR3 loop: CASSKPGENQPQHF. The CDR3 coding sequence is TGCGCCAGCAGTAAACCAGGGGAGAATCAGCCCCAGCATTTT. The chain employs TRBV4-1 and TRBJ1-5; a weak D match, TRBD1 (6 bases). The germline V and J ends were trimmed by 6 bases and 4 bases, with 13 bases remaining between them. Germline V lookup: CDR1 MGHRA, CDR2 YSYEKL. The CDR3 extends over 14 amino acids.

The V and J genes are TRBV6-5 and TRBJ2-7, with 9 nucleotides matching TRBD1. V lost 5 bases, J lost 5 bases, and 7 bases stayed unmatched. Looked up from germline, CDR1 is MNHEY and CDR2 is SVGAGI. This CDR3 spans 14 amino acids. DNA of the CDR3: TGTGCCAGCAGTACACCGGGACAGGGCGACGAGCAGTACTTC. Amino acid sequence: CASSTPGQGDEQYF.

The V gene is TRBV14, the J gene TRBJ2-7; TRBD1 is a possible D gene (6 bases). CDR1 and CDR2 from the germline V gene are SGHDN and FVKESK. With 4 bases removed from V and 4 bases from J, the gap between germline ends came to 11 bases. CDR3 size: 13 residues. The CDR3 loop is CASSPRQEYEQYF. CDR3 nucleotides: TGTGCCAGCAGCCCCCGACAGGAATACGAGCAGTACTTC.

This sequence joins TRBV7-9 and TRBJ2-1; TRBD1 or TRBD2 may be the D gene (5 bases each). The CDR3 loop spans 13 amino acids. The V and J ends lost 2 bases and 9 bases respectively, with 11 bases between them. Germline loops: CDR1 SEHNR, CDR2 FQNEAQ (reference sequence). The CDR3 nucleotides read TGTGCCAGCAGCTTAAATCAGGGACGTGAGCAGTTCTTC. Protein: CASSLNQGREQFF.

This clone is medium-sized (0.01 to 0.1%) within its sample. The chain couples TRBV6-4 to TRBJ1-1, with TRBD1 matching over 7 bases. The CDR3 has 17 amino acids. The trim removed 4 bases at V and 0 bases at J, leaving 11 bases unmatched. The germline V gene has CDR1 MRHNA and CDR2 SNTAGT. CDR3 region: CASSGRQGRLMNTEAFF. DNA for the CDR3: TGTGCCAGCAGTGGGAGACAGGGCCGCCTTATGAACACTGAAGCTTTCTTT.

This clone was seen a handful of times. This chain uses TRBV10-3 with TRBJ1-2; a possible D gene is TRBD1 (5 bases). The CDR3 contains 16 residues. Germline V gene lookup returns CDR1 ENHRY and CDR2 SYGVKD. The V end lost 3 bases, the J end lost 7 bases, and 21 bases lay between the germline ends. CDR3 sequence reads: CAISDPPGAGYGGYTF. The CDR3 bases are TGTGCCATCAGTGACCCCCCTGGGGCAGGGTACGGTGGCTACACCTTC.

This rearrangement joins TRBV2 to TRBJ1-1, with D unresolved. Germline V gene sequence: CDR1 SNHLY, CDR2 FYNNEI. CDR3 length: 15 residues. The V gene lost 6 bases and the J gene lost 0 bases, with 14 bases spanning the gap. CDR3 sequence (DNA): TGTGCCAGCAGGATCCGGGTCTCCCTGAACACTGAAGCTTTCTTT. Translation: CASRIRVSLNTEAFF.

The rearrangement joins TRBV2 to TRBJ2-7; D remains unclear. In germline, CDR1 is SNHLY, CDR2 FYNNEI. V was trimmed by 8 bases and J by 3 bases, leaving 11 bases between them. This CDR3 contains 12 residues. CDR3 nucleotides: TGTGCCAGCGGTCCCAGGCTCTACGAGCAGTACTTC. Translation gives CASGPRLYEQYF.